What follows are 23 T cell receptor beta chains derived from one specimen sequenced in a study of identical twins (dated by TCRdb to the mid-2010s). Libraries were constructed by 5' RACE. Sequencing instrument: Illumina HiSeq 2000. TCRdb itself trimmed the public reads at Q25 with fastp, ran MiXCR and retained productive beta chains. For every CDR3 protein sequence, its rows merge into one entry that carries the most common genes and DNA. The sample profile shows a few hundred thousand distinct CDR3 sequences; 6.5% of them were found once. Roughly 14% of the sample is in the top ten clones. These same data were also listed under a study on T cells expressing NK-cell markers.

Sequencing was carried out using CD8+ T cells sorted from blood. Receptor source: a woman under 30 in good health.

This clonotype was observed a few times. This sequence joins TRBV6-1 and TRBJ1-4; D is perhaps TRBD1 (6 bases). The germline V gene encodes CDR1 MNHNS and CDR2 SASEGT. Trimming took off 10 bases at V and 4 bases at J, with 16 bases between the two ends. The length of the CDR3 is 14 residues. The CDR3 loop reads CATRPGVDNEKLFF. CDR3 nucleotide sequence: TGTGCCACCCGGCCAGGGGTAGATAATGAAAAACTGTTTTTT.

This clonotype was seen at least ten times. The CDR3 nucleotides read TGTGCCAGCAGCTTATTGGCTTACAATGAGCAGTTCTTC. Its protein is CASSLLAYNEQFF. The chain uses TRBV11-1 and TRBJ2-1, with no clear D. Germline V gives CDR1 SGHAT, CDR2 FQDESV (reference sequence). Trimming took off 2 bases at V and 4 bases at J, with 6 bases between the two ends. The CDR3 loop spans 13 amino acids.

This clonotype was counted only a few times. CDR3 protein: CASSPGDPGGTQYF. Written as DNA, the CDR3 is TGTGCCAGCAGCCCCGGGGACCCCGGGGGTACGCAGTATTTT. The chain carries TRBV7-6 and TRBJ2-3; tentative D call: TRBD2 (6 bases). Germline V lookup: CDR1 SGHVS, CDR2 FNYEAQ. The CDR3 runs to 14 residues. The ends were cut back, 5 bases at V and 8 bases at J, with 17 bases in the middle.

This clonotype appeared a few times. The DNA for the CDR3 is TGTGCCAGCAGCAGACAACTTTCAGGGCAGCCCCAGCATTTT. The encoded protein is CASSRQLSGQPQHF. The V gene is TRBV7-8, the J gene TRBJ1-5; tentatively, D is TRBD1 (5 bases). Trimming left V 5 bases short and J 7 bases short, with 15 bases between. The CDR3 length is 14 residues. Germline lookup yields CDR1 SGHVS and CDR2 FQNEAQ.

Here the CDR3 DNA reads TGTGCTAGTGGCCCAGATGGGACTAGCGGGAGGGGGTACAATGAGCAGTTCTTC. Its protein product is CASGPDGTSGRGYNEQFF. V gene TRBV12-5 combines with J gene TRBJ2-1; TRBD2 matches 16 bases. The CDR3 length is 18 residues. Germline CDR1 LGHNT, CDR2 FRNRAP. J gave up 4 bases and V 6 bases, and 9 bases lay outside the gene matches.

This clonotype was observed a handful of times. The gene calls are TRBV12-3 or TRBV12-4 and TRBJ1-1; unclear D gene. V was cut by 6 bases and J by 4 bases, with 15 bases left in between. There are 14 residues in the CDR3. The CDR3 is CASSPGPGSTEAFF. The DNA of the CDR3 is TGTGCCAGCAGCCCAGGCCCGGGCAGCACTGAAGCTTTCTTT.

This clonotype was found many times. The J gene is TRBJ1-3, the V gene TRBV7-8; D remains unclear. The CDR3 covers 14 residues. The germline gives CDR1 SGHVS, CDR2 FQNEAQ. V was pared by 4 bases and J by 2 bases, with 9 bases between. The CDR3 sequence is CASSSGRAGNTIYF. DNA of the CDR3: TGTGCCAGCAGCTCCGGAAGGGCTGGAAACACCATATATTTT.

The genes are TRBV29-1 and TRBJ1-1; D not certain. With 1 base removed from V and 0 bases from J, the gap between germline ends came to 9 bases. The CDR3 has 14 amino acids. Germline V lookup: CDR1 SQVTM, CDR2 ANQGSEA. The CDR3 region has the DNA TGCAGCGTTGAAGGGCACGACATGAACACTGAAGCTTTCTTT. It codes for CSVEGHDMNTEAFF.

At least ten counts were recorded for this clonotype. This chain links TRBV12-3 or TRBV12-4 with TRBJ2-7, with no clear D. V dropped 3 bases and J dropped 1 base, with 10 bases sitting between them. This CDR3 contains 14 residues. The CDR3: CASSLSGKSYEQYF. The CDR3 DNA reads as TGTGCCAGCAGTTTGTCTGGGAAATCCTACGAGCAGTACTTC.

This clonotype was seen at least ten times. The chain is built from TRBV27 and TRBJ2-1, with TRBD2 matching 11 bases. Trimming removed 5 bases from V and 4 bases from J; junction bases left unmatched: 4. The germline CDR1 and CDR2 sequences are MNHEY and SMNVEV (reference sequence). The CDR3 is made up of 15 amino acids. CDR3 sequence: CASSDVAGGYNEQFF. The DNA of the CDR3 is TGTGCCAGCAGTGATGTAGCGGGAGGGTACAATGAGCAGTTCTTC.

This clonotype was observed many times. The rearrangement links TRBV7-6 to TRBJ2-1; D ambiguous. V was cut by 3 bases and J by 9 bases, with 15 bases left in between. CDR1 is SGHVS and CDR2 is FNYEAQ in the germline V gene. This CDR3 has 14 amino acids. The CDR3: CASSLGSRSAEQFF. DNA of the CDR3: TGTGCCAGCAGCTTGGGGTCTCGTTCCGCTGAGCAGTTCTTC.

This CDR3 reads CASSLALGMNTEAFF. CDR3 DNA sequence: TGTGCCAGCAGCTTAGCGTTGGGCATGAACACTGAAGCTTTCTTT. The chain uses TRBV7-6 and TRBJ1-1, with no clear D. V lost 0 bases, J lost 0 bases, and 8 bases lay in between. The germline CDR1 and CDR2 sequences are SGHVS and FNYEAQ. CDR3 length: 15 amino acids.

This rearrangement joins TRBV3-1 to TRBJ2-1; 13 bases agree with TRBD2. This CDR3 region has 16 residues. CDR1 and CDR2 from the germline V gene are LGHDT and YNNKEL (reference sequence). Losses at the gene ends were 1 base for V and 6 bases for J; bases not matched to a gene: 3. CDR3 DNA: TGTGCCAGCAGCCAAGGGGGACTAGCGGGACTCAATGAGCAGTTCTTC. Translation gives CASSQGGLAGLNEQFF.

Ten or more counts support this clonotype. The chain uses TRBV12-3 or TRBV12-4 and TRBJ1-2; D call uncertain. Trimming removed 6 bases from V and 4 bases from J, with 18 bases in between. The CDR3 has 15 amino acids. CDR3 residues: CASSPTPDGAYGYTF. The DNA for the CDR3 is TGTGCCAGCAGCCCTACTCCCGACGGAGCCTATGGCTACACCTTC.

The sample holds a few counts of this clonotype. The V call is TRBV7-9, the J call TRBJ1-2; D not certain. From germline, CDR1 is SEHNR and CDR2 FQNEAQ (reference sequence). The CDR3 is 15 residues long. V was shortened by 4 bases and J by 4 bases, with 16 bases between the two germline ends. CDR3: CASSYTRNFSYGYTF. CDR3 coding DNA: TGTGCCAGCAGCTACACCCGGAACTTTTCCTATGGCTACACCTTC.

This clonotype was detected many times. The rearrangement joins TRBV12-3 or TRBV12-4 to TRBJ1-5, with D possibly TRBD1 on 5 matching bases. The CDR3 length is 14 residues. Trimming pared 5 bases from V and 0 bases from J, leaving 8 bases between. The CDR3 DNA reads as TGTGCCAGCAGTCTCAGGGATAGCAATCAGCCCCAGCATTTT. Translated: CASSLRDSNQPQHF.

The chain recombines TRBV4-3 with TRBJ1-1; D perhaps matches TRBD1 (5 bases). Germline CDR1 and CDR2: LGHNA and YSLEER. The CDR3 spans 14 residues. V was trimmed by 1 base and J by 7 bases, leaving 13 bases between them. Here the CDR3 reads CASSQGQLTGEAFF. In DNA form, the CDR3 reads TGCGCCAGCAGCCAAGGGCAGCTAACAGGTGAAGCTTTCTTT.

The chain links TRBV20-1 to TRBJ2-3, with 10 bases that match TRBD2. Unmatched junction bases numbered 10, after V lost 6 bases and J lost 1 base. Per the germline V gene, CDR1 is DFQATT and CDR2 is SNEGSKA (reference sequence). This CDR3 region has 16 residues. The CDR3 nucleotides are TGCAGTGCGGAAGTTAGCGGGAGGTGGGGCACAGATACGCAGTATTTT. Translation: CSAEVSGRWGTDTQYF.

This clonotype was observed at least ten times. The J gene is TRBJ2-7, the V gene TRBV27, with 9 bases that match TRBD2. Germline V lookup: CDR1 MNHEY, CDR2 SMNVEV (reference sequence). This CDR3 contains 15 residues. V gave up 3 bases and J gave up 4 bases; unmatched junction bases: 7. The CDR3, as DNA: TGTGCCAGCAGTTTGGGGCGGGAGGGCCTGTACGAGCAGTACTTC. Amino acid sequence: CASSLGREGLYEQYF.

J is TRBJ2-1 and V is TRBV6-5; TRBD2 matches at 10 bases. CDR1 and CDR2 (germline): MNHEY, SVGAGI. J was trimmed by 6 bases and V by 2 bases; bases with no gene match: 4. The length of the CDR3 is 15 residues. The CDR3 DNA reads TGTGCCAGCAGTTACGGACTAGCGGTTACCAATGAGCAGTTCTTC. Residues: CASSYGLAVTNEQFF.

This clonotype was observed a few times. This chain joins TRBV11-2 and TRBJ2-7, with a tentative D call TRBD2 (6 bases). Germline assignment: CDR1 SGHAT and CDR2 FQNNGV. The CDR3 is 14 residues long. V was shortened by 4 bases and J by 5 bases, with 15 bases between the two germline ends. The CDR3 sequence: CASSWSGTGDEQYF. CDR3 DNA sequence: TGTGCCAGCAGCTGGTCCGGGACTGGTGACGAGCAGTACTTC.

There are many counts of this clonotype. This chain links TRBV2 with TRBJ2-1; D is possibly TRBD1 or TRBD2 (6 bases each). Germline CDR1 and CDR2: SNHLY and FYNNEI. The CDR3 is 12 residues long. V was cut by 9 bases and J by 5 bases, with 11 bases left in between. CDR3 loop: CARGGQHNEQFF. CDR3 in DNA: TGTGCCAGGGGGGGCCAACACAATGAGCAGTTCTTC.

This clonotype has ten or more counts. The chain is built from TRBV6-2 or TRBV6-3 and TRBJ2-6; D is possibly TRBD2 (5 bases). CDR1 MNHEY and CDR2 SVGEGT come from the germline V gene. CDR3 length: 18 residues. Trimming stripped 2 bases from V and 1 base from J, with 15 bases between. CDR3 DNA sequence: TGTGCCAGCAGTTACGTTGGACTCCTCTCGTCTGGGGCCAACGTCCTGACTTTC. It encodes CASSYVGLLSSGANVLTF.